This TCR beta chain was sequenced for a study of T cells after yellow fever vaccination. Via MiXCR, TCRdb re-called the 5' RACE reads, giving one row per CDR3 protein. The sample has tens of thousands of distinct CDR3 sequences; 7.4% are singletons. V was trimmed by 5 bases and J by 2 bases, leaving 7 bases between them. The CDR3 is 12 amino acids. This clonotype was recorded at least ten times. The chain couples TRBV12-3 or TRBV12-4 to TRBJ2-7; D unclear. The sequence derives from a man between 18 and 29 years old who received the YFV17D yellow fever vaccine. The source was CD8+ T cells sorted from PBMCs, collected about 2 weeks after the first yellow fever vaccination. CDR3 in DNA: TGTGCCAGCAGTCCCTCTACCTACGAGCAGTACTTC. It is translated as CASSPSTYEQYF.